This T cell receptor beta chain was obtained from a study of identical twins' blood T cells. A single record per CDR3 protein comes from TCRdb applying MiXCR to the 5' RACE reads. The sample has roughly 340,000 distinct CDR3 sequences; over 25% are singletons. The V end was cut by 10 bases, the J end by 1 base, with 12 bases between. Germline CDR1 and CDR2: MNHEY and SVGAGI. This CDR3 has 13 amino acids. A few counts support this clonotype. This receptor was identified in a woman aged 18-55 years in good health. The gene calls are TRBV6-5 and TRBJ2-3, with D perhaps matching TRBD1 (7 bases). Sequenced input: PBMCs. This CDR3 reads CATLRGGTDTQYF. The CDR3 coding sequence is TGTGCCACCCTCAGGGGGGGCACAGATACGCAGTATTTT.